The rows below give T cell receptor beta chains drawn from one sample of a study of OX40 agonist ivuxolimab in advanced cancers. Clones were sequenced by immunoSEQ multiplex PCR, and TCRdb holds only the in-frame ones, with some missing. The table includes some 68,000 clones, 85% to 90% detected once. The sample here was CD4+ or CD8+ T cells sorted from blood, taken in a trial of the OX40 agonist ivuxolimab. The receptor source for this set is an adult with an advanced solid tumor such as melanoma, head and neck, liver or kidney cancer. CDR3s include the opening cysteine and the closing phenylalanine or tryptophan. Clone size is shown for a subset of rows, as once, few, many or a class of expanded clone.

- | TRBV7-2 | 14 | CASSSSLGTYEQYF
- | TRBV6-5 | 13 | CASSLRRNYGYTF
- | TRBV6-1 | 13 | CASSAQGSLEQYF
few | TRBV7-2 | 15 | CASSPDPRSTGELFF
- | TRBV6-5 | 12 | CASSPRTGSLFF
- | TRBV5-1 | 15 | CASSSLGGSLDYLHF
- | TRBV9 | 15 | CASSVERQGGETQYF
- | TRBV28 | 14 | CASSLGTRIYGYTF
once | TRBV6-5 | 14 | CASSYSLTAEKLFF
- | TRBV18 | 15 | CASSPPRAGADEQYF
- | TRBV6-8 | 15 | CAIARGFPHTGELFF
- | TRBV28 | 13 | CATLPGGNTEAFF
- | TRBV5-1 | 12 | CASSLTPDTQYF
- | TRBV11-2 | 14 | CASSWDRDNSPLHF
- | TRBV28 | 14 | CASSLPGANQPQHF
- | TRBV6-1 | 15 | CASSSGTINNSPLHF
- | TRBV7-2 | 14 | CASAFGGAFYEQFF
once | TRBV4-2 | 15 | CASSQPRGNSYEQYF
- | TRBV28 | 15 | CASSFSDRGGYGYTF
- | TRBV6-5 | 15 | CASSWTSGSSGELFF
- | TRBV7-7 | 15 | CASSPGSVNTGELFF
- | TRBV28 | 13 | CASRTGGQAEAFF
- | TRBV7-3 | 15 | CASSSAGLAGGEQFF
- | TRBV7-9 | 17 | CASSLYRTSGSVDTQYF
- | TRBV27 | 11 | CASSTGTQQYF
- | TRBV28 | 14 | CASSESGGRTEAFF
- | TRBV5-1 | 14 | CASKKLGEDSPLHF
- | TRBV19 | 17 | CASSGGQGKSGANVLTF
- | TRBV28 | 15 | CASSRGTSGSYEQYF
- | TRBV27 | 13 | CASSLEGYYGYTF
- | TRBV5-6 | 14 | CASSLLEGLETQYF
- | TRBV7-9 | 15 | CASSYLGGANTEAFF
- | TRBV10-3 | 13 | CAISLGGPYEQYF
- | TRBV7-9 | 17 | CASSSRRVPIREYGYTF
- | TRBV5-1 | 13 | CASSSRDSDGYTF
- | TRBV7-2 | 15 | CASSPQVAQNNEQFF
- | TRBV13 | 15 | CASSLGARRTDTQYF
- | TRBV28 | 14 | CATMGQGSAQPQHF
- | TRBV28 | 13 | CASSNRSPDTQYF
- | TRBV6-6 | 14 | CASSLQGRAEKLFF
- | TRBV5-1 | 16 | CASSLGGTGAFNEQFF
- | TRBV11-3 | 14 | CASSLVGRSGELFF
- | TRBV29-1 | 14 | CSVGRTGGAYEQYF
- | TRBV5-1 | 14 | CASGVGTGQETQYF
once | TRBV4-1 | 16 | CASSQDWNSGRYEQFF
- | TRBV5-8 | 13 | CASSWYRGGEAFF
- | TRBV15 | 16 | CATSRGGGDAKNIQYF
few | TRBV11-1 | 13 | CASSLIQGYEQYF
- | TRBV5-4 | 17 | CASSPRTSGRAVDTQYF
once | TRBV6-4 | 16 | CASSAWGGITGNTIYF
- | TRBV19 | 14 | CASSIGRGLETQYF
- | TRBV6-6 | 15 | CASSQGPMYNSPLHF
- | TRBV6-9 | 15 | CASSEKGQLPYEQYF
- | TRBV6-1 | 13 | CAIQRDPYEKLFF
- | TRBV5-8 | 14 | CASSSRLRYWELFF
few | TRBV27 | 17 | CASSSTRTGYPYNEQFF
- | TRBV19 | 15 | CASSISAGGYNEQFF
- | TRBV5-1 | 14 | CASSLLGRTDTQYF
- | TRBV11-2 | 17 | CASSRRGGDTSGNTIYF